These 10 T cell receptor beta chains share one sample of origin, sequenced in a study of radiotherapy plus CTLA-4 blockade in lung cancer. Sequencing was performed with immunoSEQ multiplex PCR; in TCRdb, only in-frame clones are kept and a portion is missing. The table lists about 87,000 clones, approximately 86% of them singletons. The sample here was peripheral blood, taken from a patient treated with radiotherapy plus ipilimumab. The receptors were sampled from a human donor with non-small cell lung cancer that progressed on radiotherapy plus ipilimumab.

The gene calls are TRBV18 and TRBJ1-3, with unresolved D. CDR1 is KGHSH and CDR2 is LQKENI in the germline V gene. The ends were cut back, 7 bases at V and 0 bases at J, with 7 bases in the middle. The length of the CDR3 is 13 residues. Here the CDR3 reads CASFRGSGNTIYF. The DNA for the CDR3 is TGTGCCAGCTTCCGGGGCTCTGGAAACACCATATATTTT.

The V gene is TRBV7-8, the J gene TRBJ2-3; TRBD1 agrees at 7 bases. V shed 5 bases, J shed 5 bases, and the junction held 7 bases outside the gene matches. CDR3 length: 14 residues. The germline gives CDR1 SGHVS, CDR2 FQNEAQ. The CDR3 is CASSQTGLGDTQYF. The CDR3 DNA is TGTGCCAGCAGCCAGACAGGGCTCGGAGATACGCAGTATTTT.

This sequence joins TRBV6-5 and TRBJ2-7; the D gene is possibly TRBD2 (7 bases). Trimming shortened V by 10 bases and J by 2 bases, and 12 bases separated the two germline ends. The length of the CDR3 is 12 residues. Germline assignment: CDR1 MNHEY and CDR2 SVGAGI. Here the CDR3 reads CATGGHTYEQYF. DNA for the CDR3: TGTGCCACGGGGGGCCATACCTACGAGCAGTACTTC.

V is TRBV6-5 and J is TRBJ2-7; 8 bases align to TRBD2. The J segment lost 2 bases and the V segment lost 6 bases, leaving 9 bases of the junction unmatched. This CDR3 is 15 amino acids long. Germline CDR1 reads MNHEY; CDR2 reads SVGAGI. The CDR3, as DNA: TGTGCCAGCAGACGAGGACTAGCTCTGACCTACGAGCAGTACTTC. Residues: CASRRGLALTYEQYF.

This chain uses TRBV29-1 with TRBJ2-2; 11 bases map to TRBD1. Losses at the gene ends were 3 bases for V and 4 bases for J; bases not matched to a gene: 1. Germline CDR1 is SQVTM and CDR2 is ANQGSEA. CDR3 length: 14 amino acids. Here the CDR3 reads CSVEGQGGTGELFF. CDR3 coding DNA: TGCAGCGTTGAGGGACAGGGGGGCACCGGGGAGCTGTTTTTT.

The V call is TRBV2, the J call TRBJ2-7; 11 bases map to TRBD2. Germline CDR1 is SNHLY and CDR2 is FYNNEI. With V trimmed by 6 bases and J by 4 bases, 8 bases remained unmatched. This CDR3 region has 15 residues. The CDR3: CASSRLAGTLYEQYF. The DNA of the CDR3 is TGTGCCAGCAGCAGACTAGCGGGGACCCTTTACGAGCAGTACTTC.

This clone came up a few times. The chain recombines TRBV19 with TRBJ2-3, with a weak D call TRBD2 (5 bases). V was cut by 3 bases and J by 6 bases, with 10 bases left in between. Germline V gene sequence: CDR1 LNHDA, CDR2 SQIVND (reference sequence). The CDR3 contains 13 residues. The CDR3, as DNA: TGTGCCAGTAGTATTGGGCCTAGCGATACGCAGTATTTT. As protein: CASSIGPSDTQYF.

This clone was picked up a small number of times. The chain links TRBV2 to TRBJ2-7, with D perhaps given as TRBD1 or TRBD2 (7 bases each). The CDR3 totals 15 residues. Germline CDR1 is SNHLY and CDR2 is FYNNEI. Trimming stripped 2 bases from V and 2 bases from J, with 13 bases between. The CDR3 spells CASSERSGGAYEQYF. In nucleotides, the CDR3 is TGTGCCAGCAGTGAAAGGTCAGGGGGGGCCTACGAGCAGTACTTC.

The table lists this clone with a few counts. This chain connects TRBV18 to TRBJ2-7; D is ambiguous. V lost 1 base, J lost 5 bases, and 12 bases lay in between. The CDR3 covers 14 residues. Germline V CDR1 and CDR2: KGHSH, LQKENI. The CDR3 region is CASSPQYSSDEQYF. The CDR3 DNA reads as TGTGCCAGCTCACCACAATATTCGTCCGACGAGCAGTACTTC.

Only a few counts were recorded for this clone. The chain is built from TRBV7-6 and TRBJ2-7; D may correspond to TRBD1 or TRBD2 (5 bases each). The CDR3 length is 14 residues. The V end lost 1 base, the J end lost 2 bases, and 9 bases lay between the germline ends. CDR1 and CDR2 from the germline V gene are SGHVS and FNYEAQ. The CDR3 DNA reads TGTGCCAGCAGCTTAGATCTGGGACCCTACGAGCAGTACTTC. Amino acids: CASSLDLGPYEQYF.